The T cell receptor (beta chain) described here comes from a study of response to subunit inactivated influenza vaccine. Overall study findings and caveats: The authors proposed limited new T cell recruitment per seasonal influenza vaccination.

This CDR3 is built from 16 residues. Between the trimmed V and J ends, which lost 4 bases and 3 bases, there was a span of 18 bases. The germline gives CDR1 SGHDT, CDR2 YYEEEE. About this clonotype: Its antigen is undetermined.

TCRdb re-called the RT-PCR reads through MiXCR, storing one row per CDR3 protein. The sample carries about 650,000 distinct CDR3 sequences, 15% to 18% recorded once. This chain uses TRBV5-6 with TRBJ2-3; D perhaps matches TRBD2 (5 bases). This receptor was obtained from a man aged 45-65 years who received an inactivated influenza vaccine. The sample was PBMCs from blood, taken about 13 days after vaccination. This chain's CDR3 is CASSLEVREYTDTQYF. The CDR3 DNA reads as TGTGCCAGCAGCCTAGAAGTCCGGGAATATACAGATACGCAGTATTTT.